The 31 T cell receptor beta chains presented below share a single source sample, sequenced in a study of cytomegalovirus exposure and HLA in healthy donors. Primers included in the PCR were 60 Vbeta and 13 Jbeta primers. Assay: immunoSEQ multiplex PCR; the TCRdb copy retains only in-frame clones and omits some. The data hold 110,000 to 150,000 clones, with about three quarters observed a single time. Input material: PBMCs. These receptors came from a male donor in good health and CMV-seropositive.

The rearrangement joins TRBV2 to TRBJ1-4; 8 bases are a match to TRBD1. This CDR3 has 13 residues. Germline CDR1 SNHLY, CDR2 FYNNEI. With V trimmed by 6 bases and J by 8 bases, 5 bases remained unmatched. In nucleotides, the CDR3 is TGTGCCAGCAGAAGGACAGGGTACGAAAAACTGTTTTTT. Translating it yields CASRRTGYEKLFF.

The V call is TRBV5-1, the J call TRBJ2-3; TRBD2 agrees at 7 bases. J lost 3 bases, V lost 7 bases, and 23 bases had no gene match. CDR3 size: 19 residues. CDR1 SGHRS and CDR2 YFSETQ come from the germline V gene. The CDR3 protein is CASHSRVGRETGETDTQYF. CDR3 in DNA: TGCGCCAGCCATTCTCGCGTGGGGAGGGAAACCGGGGAAACAGATACGCAGTATTTT. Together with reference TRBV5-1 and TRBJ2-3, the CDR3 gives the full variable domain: KAGVTQTPRYLIKTRGQQVTLSCSPISGHRSVSWYQQTPGQGLQFLFEYFSETQRNKGNFPGRFSGRQFSNSRSEMNVSTLELGDSALYLCASHSRVGRETGETDTQYFGPGTRLTVL.

Here the CDR3 reads CASRPKIGTGQKKYNEQYF. CDR3 coding DNA: TGTGCAAGTCGCCCGAAAATAGGGACAGGGCAGAAGAAGTACAACGAGCAGTACTTC. V usage is TRBV12-2 and J usage is TRBJ2-7; TRBD1, as called in the table, went unchecked against the DNA. TRBV12-2 is annotated as a pseudogene. CDR3 length equals 19 residues.

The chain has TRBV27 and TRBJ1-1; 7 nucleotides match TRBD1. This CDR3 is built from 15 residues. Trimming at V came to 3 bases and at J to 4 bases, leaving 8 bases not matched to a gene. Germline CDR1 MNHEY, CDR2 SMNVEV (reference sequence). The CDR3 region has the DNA TGTGCCAGCAGTTTTTCAGGTCAGGGGGGCACTGAAGCTTTCTTT. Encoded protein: CASSFSGQGGTEAFF.

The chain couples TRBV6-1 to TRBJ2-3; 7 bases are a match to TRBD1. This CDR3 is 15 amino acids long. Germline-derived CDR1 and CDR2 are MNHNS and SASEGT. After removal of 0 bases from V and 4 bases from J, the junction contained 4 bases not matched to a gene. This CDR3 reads CASSEAGGKADTQYF. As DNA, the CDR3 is TGTGCCAGCAGTGAAGCAGGGGGCAAAGCAGATACGCAGTATTTT.

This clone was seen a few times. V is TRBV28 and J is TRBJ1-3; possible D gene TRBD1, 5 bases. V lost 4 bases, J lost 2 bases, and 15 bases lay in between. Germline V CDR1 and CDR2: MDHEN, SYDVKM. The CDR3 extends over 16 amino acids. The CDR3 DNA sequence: TGTGCCAGCAGTTCCCGACAGCAGGGTACTGGAAACACCATATATTTT. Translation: CASSSRQQGTGNTIYF. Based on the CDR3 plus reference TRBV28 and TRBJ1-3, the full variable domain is DVKVTQSSRYLVKRTGEKVFLECVQDMDHENMFWYRQDPGLGLRLIYFSYDVKMKEKGDIPEGYSVSREKKERFSLILESASTNQTSMYLCASSSRQQGTGNTIYFGEGSWLTVV.

The CDR3 is CAWSVLAGDYEQYF. CDR3 DNA: TGTGCCTGGAGTGTACTAGCGGGAGACTACGAGCAGTACTTC. V and J are TRBV30 and TRBJ2-7; 11 bases fit TRBD2. V lost 0 bases to trimming and J lost 3 bases; unmatched junction nucleotides: 1. There are 14 residues in the CDR3. CDR1 and CDR2 (germline): GTSNPN, SVGIG (reference sequence). The variable domain in full, with the rest retrieved from reference TRBV30 and TRBJ2-7, is SQTIHQWPATLVQPVGSPLSLECTVEGTSNPNLYWYRQAAGRGLQLLFYSVGIGQISSEVPQNLSASRPQDRQFILSSKKLLLSDSGFYLCAWSVLAGDYEQYFGPGTRLTVT.

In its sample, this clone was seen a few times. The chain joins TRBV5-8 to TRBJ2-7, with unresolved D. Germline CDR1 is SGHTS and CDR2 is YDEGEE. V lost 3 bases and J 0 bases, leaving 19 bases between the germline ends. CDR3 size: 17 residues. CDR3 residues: CASSSSYFGASSYEQYF. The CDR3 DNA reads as TGTGCCAGCAGCTCCTCATATTTCGGTGCGAGCTCCTACGAGCAGTACTTC.

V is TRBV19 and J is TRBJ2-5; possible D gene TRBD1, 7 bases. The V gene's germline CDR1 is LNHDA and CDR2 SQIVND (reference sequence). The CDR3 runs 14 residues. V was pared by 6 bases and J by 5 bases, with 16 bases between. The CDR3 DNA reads TGTGCCAGTAGAAAGACAGGGACTGGGGAGACCCAGTACTTC. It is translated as CASRKTGTGETQYF.

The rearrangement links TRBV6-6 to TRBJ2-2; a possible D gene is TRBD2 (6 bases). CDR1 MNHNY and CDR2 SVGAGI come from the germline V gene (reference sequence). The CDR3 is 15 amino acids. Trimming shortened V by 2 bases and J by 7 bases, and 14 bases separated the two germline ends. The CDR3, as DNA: TGTGCCAGCAGTTACGGGGGAGGAGATGGCGGGGAGCTGTTTTTT. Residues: CASSYGGGDGGELFF.

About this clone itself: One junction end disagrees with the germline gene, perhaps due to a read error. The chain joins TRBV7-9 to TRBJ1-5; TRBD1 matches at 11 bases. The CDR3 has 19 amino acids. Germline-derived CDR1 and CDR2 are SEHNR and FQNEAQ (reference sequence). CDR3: CSSSSGQGATSKQDQPQHF. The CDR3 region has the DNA TGTTCCAGCAGCTCTGGACAGGGGGCTACATCAAAGCAAGATCAGCCCCAGCATTTT. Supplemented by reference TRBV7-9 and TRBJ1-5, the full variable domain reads DTGVSQNPRHKITKRGQNVTFRCDPISEHNRLYWYRQTLGQGPEFLTYFQNEAQLEKSRLLSDRFSAERPKGSFSTLEIQRTEQGDSAMYLCSSSSGQGATSKQDQPQHFGDGTRLSIL.

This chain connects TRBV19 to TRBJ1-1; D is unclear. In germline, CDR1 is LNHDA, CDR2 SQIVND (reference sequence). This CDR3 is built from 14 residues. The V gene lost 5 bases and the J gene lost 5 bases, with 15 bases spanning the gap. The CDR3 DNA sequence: TGTGCCAGTAGTCTAGCGTGGGTGACAACTGAAGCTTTCTTT. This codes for CASSLAWVTTEAFF. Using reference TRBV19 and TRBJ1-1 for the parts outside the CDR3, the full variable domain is DGGITQSPKYLFRKEGQNVTLSCEQNLNHDAMYWYRQDPGQGLRLIYYSQIVNDFQKGDIAEGYSVSREKKESFPLTVTSAQKNPTAFYLCASSLAWVTTEAFFGQGTRLTVV.

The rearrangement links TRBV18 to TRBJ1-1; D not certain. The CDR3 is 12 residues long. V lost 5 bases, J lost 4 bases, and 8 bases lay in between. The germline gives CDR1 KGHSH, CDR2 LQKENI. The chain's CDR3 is CASSSGGTEAFF. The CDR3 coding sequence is TGTGCCAGCTCATCGGGAGGCACTGAAGCTTTCTTT.

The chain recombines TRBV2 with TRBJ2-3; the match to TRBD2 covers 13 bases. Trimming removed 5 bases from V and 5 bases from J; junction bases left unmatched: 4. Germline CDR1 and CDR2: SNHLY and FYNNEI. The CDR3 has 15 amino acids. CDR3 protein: CASSPRTSGGDTQYF. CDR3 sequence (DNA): TGTGCCAGCAGTCCCCGGACTAGCGGGGGAGATACGCAGTATTTT.

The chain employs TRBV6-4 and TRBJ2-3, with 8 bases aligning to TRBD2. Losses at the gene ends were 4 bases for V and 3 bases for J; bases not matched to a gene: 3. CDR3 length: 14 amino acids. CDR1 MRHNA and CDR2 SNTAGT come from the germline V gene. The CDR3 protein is CASSVGGGTDTQYF. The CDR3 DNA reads TGTGCCAGCAGTGTTGGCGGGGGGACAGATACGCAGTATTTT.

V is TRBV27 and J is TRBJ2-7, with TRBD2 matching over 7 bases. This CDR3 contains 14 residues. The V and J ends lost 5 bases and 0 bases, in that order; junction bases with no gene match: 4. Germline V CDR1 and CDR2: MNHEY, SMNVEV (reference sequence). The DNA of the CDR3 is TGTGCCAGCAGTCTAGCGGCCTCCTCCTACGAGCAGTACTTC. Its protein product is CASSLAASSYEQYF.

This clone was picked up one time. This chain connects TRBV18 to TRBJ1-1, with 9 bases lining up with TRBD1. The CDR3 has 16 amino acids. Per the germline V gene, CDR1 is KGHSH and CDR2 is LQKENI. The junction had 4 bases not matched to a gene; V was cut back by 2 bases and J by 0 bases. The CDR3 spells CASSPGQGMMNTEAFF. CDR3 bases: TGTGCCAGCTCACCAGGACAGGGGATGATGAACACTGAAGCTTTCTTT.

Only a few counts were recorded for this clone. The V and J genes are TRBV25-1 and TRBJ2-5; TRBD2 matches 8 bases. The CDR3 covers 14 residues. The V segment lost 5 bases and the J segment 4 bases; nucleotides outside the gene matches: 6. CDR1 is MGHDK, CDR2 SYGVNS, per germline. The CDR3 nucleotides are TGTGCCAGCAGTATACTAGCGGAATTAGAGACCCAGTACTTC. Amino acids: CASSILAELETQYF.

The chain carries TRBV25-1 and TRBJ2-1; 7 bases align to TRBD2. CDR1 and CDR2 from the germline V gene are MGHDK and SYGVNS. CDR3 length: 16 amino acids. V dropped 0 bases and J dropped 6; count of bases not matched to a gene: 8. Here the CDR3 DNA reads TGTGCCAGCAGTGAATACGTGGGAGGGCCCCCCAATGAGCAGTTCTTC. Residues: CASSEYVGGPPNEQFF.

The chain's CDR3 is CASSLGDRVERDRYGYTF. The CDR3 DNA reads TGCGCCAGCAGCTTGGGGGACAGGGTGGAAAGAGATCGATATGGCTACACCTTC. The V gene is TRBV5-1, the J gene TRBJ1-2; TRBD1 aligns across 9 bases. CDR3 size: 18 residues. CDR1 SGHRS and CDR2 YFSETQ come from the germline V gene. V lost 0 bases, J lost 5 bases, and 14 bases stayed unmatched.

The CDR3 sequence: CASSQEDQGGSYEQYF. As DNA, the CDR3 is TGCGCCAGCAGCCAAGAAGACCAGGGGGGCTCCTACGAGCAGTACTTC. The chain carries TRBV4-3 and TRBJ2-7, with TRBD1 as a possible D gene (7 bases). This CDR3 comprises 16 residues. Germline loops: CDR1 LGHNA, CDR2 YSLEER. Deletions cut 0 bases from V and 0 bases from J, with 12 bases between.

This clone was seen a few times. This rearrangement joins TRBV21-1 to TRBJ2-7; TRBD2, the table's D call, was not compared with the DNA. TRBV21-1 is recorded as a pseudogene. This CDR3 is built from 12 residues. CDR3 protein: CASSPPGGEQYF. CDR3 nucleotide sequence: TGTGCCAGCAGCCCACCGGGGGGCGAGCAGTACTTC.

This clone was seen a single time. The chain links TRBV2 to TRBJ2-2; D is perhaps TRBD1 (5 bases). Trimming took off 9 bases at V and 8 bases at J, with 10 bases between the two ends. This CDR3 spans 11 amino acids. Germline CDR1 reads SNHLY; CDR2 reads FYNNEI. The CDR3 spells CASWGRGELFF. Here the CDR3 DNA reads TGTGCCAGTTGGGGCCGGGGGGAGCTGTTTTTT. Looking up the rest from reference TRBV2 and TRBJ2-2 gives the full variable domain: EPEVTQTPSHQVTQMGQEVILRCVPISNHLYFYWYRQILGQKVEFLVSFYNNEISEKSEIFDDQFSVERPDGSNFTLKIRSTKLEDSAMYFCASWGRGELFFGEGSRLTVL.

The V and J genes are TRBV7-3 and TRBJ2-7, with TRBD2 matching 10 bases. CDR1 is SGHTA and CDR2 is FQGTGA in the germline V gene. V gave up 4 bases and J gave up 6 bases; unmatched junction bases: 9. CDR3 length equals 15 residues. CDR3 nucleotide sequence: TGTGCCAGCAGCTCAAGCGGGGGGGCTTGGGTCGAGCAGTACTTC. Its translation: CASSSSGGAWVEQYF.

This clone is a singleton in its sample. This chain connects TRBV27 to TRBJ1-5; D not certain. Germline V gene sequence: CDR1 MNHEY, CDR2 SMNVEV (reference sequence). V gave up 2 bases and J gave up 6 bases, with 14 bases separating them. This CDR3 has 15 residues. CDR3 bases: TGTGCCAGCAGTTTAAGTGCAGGAGGTGGTCAGCCCCAGCATTTT. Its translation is CASSLSAGGGQPQHF.

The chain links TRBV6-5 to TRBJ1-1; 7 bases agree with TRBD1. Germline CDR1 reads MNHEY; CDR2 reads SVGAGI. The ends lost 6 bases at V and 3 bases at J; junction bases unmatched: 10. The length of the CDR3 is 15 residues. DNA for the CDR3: TGTGCCAGCAGAAGACAGGGCGCCGGGTACACTGAAGCTTTCTTT. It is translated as CASRRQGAGYTEAFF.

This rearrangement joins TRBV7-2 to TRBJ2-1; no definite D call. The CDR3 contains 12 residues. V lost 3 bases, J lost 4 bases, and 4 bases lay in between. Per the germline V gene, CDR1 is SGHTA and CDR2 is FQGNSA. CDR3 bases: TGTGCCAGCAGCTTTTCATACAATGAGCAGTTCTTC. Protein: CASSFSYNEQFF.

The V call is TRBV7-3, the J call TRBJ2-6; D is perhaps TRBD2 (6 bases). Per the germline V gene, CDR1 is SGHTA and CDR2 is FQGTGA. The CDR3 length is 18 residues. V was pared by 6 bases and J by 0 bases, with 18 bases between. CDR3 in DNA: TGTGCCAGCAGGCCTCGTTGGGACTTCCGCTCTGGGGCCAACGTCCTGACTTTC. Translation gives CASRPRWDFRSGANVLTF. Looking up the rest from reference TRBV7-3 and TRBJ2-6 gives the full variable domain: GAGVSQTPSNKVTEKGKYVELRCDPISGHTALYWYRQSLGQGPEFLIYFQGTGAADDSGLPNDRFFAVRPEGSVSTLKIQRTERGDSAVYLCASRPRWDFRSGANVLTFGAGSRLTVL.

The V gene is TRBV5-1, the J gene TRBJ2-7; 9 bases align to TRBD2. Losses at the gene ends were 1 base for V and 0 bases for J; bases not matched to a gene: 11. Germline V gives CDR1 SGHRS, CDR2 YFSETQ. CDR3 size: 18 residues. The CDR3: CASSLWASGTTLSYEQYF. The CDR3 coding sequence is TGCGCCAGCAGCTTGTGGGCTAGCGGGACTACCCTCTCCTACGAGCAGTACTTC. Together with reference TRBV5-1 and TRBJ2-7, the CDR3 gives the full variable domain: KAGVTQTPRYLIKTRGQQVTLSCSPISGHRSVSWYQQTPGQGLQFLFEYFSETQRNKGNFPGRFSGRQFSNSRSEMNVSTLELGDSALYLCASSLWASGTTLSYEQYFGPGTRLTVT.

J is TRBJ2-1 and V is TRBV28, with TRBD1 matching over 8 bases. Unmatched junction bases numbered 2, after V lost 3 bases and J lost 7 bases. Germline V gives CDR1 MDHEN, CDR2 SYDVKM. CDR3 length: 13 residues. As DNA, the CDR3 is TGTGCCAGCAGTTTCCAGGGGGCGAATGAGCAGTTCTTC. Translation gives CASSFQGANEQFF.

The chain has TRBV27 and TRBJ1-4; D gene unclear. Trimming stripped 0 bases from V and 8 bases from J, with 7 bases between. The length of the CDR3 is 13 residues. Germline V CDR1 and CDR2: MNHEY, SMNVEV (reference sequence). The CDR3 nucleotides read TGTGCCAGCAGTTTATCTCCCTTAGAAAAACTGTTTTTT. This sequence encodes CASSLSPLEKLFF.